This TCR beta chain originates from a study of T cells in Graves' hyperthyroidism and ophthalmopathy. Background on the study: The blood sample was taken at first diagnosis, before treatment began.

Germline V gene lookup returns CDR1 DFQATT and CDR2 SNEGSKA (reference sequence). The CDR3 has 13 residues. The V and J ends lost 6 bases and 8 bases, in that order; junction bases with no gene match: 4. Researchers took RNA transcripts and amplified the TCR beta CDR3 regions from them. An initial round of RT-PCR targeting the TCR CDR3 relied on the HTBI primer set. TCRdb re-analysed the multiplex PCR reads in MiXCR, keeping a single row per CDR3 protein. This table has around 520,000 distinct CDR3 sequences, roughly an eighth appearing once. Overall study findings and caveats: Blood samples included most of the expanded thyroid clonotypes exceeding 0.001.

This clonotype appeared a few times. The antigen is not known. The material sequenced was blood. V gene TRBV20-1 combines with J gene TRBJ2-1; TRBD2 agrees at 13 bases. This TCR was recovered from a young woman with Graves' hyperthyroidism. The CDR3 coding sequence is TGCAGTGCCCGGACTAGCGGGAGCTATGAGCAGTTCTTC. Protein product: CSARTSGSYEQFF.